Listed below are T cell receptor beta chains from one sample, sequenced in a study of kidney transplant recipient with SARS-CoV-2 infection. TCRdb redid the calling of the reads with MiXCR, one entry per CDR3 protein. The sample consists of 200,000 to 300,000 distinct CDR3 sequences, about 30% of them appearing once. This specimen was a blood sample, taken at baseline and on day 111 from a kidney transplant recipient. The receptors were sampled from a male patient in his thirties who had COVID-19 and was a kidney transplant recipient. Some T cells may be the graft donor's. Each CDR3 is given without its conserved first and last residue. The order of the fields is V gene, J gene, CDR3 protein.

>TRBV19|TRBJ2-1
ASSRGQGGSSYNEQF
>TRBV20-1|TRBJ1-3
SARDQRAVSGNTIY
>TRBV7-2|TRBJ2-1
ASSLRSGSTSYNEQF
>TRBV18|TRBJ2-5
ASSRAVQETQY
>TRBV7-2|TRBJ1-1
ANGTVNTEAF
>TRBV10-1|TRBJ1-1
ASSESGATAAF
>TRBV3-1|TRBJ2-7
ASSQVLGVYEQY
>TRBV28|TRBJ2-7
ASSRGTNLREQY
>TRBV20-1|TRBJ1-2
SAEMRTGLNYGYT
>TRBV3-2|TRBJ2-5
ASSRSRETQY
>TRBV6-5|TRBJ1-5
AAGRGLPNQPQH
>TRBV6-1|TRBJ1-2
ASSERGSWGYT
>TRBV7-6|TRBJ2-2
ASRLQAGAGELF
>TRBV12-2|TRBJ1-2
ASRGVTTPRKTYGYT
>TRBV29-1|TRBJ2-2
SGTGQGTGELF
>TRBV3-1|TRBJ2-5
ASSHSCPISFSETQY
>TRBV12-3/TRBV12-4|TRBJ1-6
ASSLASGARNSPLH
>TRBV24-1|TRBJ1-2
ATSGSLSTRTTYGYT
>TRBV7-2|TRBJ2-3
ASSLGTGKSDTQY
>TRBV5-1|TRBJ2-2
ASGQGGGTSEGAGELF
>TRBV20-1|TRBJ2-1
SARDRGPEQF
>TRBV7-9|TRBJ2-3
ASSPDSGLAAFDTQY
>TRBV12-3/TRBV12-4|TRBJ2-3
ASRRTGDSTDTQY
>TRBV20-1|TRBJ1-4
SAIPLFEKLF
>TRBV6-1|TRBJ2-7
TSSEQTGLSSYEQH
>TRBV9|TRBJ2-7
ASSVEALTYEQY
>TRBV9|TRBJ2-7
ASSVVSQASAYEQY
>TRBV20-1|TRBJ2-5
SARVGGAKTQY
>TRBV19|.
ASSNWATGYT
>TRBV3-1|TRBJ1-2
ASSQGTKVDGYI
>TRBV10-1|TRBJ1-2
ASSLIARSRKTYGYT
>TRBV10-2|TRBJ2-7
ASSGTSGAPYEQY
>TRBV27|TRBJ1-1
ASRTPGTEAF
>TRBV19|TRBJ1-5
ASSRGRLQPQH
>TRBV6-5|TRBJ2-5
ASGSPGAQETQY
>TRBV25-1|TRBJ2-7
ASRADRGLMEQY
>TRBV27|TRBJ2-7
ASSQGLPYEQY